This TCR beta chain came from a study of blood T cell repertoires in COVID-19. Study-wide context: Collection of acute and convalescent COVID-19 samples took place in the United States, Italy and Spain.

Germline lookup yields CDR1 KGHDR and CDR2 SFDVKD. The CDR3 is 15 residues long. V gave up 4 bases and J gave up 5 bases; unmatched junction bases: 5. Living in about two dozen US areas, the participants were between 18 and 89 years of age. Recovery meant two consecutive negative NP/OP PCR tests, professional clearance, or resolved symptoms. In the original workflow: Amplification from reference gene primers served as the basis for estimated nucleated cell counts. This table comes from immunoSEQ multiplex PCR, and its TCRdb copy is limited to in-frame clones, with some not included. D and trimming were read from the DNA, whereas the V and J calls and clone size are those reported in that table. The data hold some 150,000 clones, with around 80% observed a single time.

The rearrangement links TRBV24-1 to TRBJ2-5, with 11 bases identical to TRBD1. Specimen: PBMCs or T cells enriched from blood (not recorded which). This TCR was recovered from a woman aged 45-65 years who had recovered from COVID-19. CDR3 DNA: TGTGCCACCAGTGACCTGGACAGGGGGCTTGAGACCCAGTACTTC. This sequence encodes CATSDLDRGLETQYF.